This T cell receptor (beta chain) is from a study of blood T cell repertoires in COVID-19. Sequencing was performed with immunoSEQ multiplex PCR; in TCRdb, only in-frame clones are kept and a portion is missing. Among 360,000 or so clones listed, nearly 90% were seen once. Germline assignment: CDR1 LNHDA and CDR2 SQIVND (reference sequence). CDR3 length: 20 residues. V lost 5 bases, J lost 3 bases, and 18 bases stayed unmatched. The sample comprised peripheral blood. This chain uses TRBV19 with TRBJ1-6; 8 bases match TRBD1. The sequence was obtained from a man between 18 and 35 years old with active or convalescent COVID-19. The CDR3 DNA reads TGTGCCAGTAGTGCGAGGGACAGGCGACTCCTCGACTTCTATAATTCACCCCTCCACTTT. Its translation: CASSARDRRLLDFYNSPLHF.